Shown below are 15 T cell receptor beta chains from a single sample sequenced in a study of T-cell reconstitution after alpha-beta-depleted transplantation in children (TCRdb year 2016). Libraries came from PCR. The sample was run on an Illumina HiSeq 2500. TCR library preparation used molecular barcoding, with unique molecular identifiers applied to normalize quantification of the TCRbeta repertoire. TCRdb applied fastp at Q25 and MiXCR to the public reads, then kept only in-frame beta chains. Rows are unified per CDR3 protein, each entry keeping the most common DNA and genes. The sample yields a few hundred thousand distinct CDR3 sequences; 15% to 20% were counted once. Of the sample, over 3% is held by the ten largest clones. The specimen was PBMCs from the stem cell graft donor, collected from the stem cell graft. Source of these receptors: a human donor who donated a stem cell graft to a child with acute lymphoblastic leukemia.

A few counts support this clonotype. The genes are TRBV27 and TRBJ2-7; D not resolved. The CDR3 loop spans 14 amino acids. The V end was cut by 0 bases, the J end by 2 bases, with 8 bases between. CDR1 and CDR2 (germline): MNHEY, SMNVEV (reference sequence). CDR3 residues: CASSLSLGPYEQYF. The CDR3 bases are TGTGCCAGCAGTTTATCGCTGGGCCCCTACGAGCAGTACTTC.

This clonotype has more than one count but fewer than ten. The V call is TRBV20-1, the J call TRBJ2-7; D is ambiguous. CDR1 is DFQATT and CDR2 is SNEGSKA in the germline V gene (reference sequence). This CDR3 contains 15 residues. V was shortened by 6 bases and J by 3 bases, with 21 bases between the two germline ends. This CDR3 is CSANMQWGVFYEQYF. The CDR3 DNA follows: TGCAGTGCCAATATGCAGTGGGGTGTATTCTACGAGCAGTACTTC.

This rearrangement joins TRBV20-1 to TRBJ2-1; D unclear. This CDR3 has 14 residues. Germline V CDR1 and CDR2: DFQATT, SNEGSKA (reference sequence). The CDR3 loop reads CCARDDISYNEQFF. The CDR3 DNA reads TGCTGCGCTAGAGATGATATTTCGTACAATGAGCAGTTCTTC.

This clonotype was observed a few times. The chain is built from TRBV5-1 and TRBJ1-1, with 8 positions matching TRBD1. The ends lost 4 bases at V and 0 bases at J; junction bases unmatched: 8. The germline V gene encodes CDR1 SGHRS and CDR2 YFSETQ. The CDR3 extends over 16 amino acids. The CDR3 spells CASSVRTGLLNTEAFF. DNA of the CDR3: TGCGCCAGCAGCGTAAGGACAGGGCTATTGAACACTGAAGCTTTCTTT.

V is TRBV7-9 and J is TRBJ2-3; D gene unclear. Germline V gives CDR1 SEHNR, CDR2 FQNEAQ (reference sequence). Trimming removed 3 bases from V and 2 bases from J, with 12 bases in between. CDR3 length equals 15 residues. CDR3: CASSFPMDDTDTQYF. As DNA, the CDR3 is TGTGCCAGCAGCTTTCCCATGGACGACACAGATACGCAGTATTTT. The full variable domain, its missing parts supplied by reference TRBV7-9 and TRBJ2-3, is DTGVSQNPRHKITKRGQNVTFRCDPISEHNRLYWYRQTLGQGPEFLTYFQNEAQLEKSRLLSDRFSAERPKGSFSTLEIQRTEQGDSAMYLCASSFPMDDTDTQYFGPGTRLTVL.

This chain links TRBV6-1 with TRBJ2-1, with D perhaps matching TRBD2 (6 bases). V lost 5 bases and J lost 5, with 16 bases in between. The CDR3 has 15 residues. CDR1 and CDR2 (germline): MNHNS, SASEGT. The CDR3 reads CASSPRVAENNEQFF. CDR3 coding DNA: TGTGCCAGCAGTCCCCGGGTAGCGGAGAACAATGAGCAGTTCTTC.

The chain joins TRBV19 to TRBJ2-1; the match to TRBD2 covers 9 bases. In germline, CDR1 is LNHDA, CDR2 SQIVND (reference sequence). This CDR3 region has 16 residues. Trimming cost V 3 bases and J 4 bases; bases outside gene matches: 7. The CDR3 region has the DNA TGTGCCAGTAGTATTTTGGCTAGCGGGAATTACAATGAGCAGTTCTTC. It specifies CASSILASGNYNEQFF.

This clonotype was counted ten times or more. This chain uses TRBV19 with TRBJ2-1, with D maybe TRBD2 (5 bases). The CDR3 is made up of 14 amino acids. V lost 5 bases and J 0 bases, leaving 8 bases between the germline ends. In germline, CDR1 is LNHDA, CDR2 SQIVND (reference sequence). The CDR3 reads CASSRRSSYNEQFF. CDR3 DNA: TGTGCCAGTAGTCGGAGGAGCTCCTACAATGAGCAGTTCTTC.

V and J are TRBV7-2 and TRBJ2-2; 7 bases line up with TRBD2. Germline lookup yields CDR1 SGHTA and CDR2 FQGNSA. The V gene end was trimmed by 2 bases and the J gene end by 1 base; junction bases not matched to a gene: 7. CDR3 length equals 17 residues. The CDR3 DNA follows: TGTGCCAGCAGCTTACGGGGGAGGGCGCAGAACACCGGGGAGCTGTTTTTT. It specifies CASSLRGRAQNTGELFF.

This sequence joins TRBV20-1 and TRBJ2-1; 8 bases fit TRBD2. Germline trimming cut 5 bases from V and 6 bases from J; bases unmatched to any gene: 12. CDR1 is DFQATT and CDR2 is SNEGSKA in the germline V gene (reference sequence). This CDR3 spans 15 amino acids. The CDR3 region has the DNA TGCAGTGCTGAAAATCGGGGGGGCCTGGGCAATGAGCAGTTCTTC. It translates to CSAENRGGLGNEQFF.

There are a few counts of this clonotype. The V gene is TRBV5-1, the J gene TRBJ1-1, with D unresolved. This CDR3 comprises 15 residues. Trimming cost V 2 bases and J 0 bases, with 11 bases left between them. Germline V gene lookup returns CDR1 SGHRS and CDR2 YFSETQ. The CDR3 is CASSFQRVMNTEAFF. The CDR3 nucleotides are TGCGCCAGCAGCTTCCAGAGAGTTATGAACACTGAAGCTTTCTTT.

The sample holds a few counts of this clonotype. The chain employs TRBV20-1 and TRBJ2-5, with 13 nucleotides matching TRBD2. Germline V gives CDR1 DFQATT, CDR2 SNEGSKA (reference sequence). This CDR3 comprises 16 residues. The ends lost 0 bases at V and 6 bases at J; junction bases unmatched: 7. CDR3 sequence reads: CSARDPRTSGRKTQYF. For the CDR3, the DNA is TGCAGTGCTAGAGACCCCAGGACTAGCGGGAGAAAGACCCAGTACTTC.

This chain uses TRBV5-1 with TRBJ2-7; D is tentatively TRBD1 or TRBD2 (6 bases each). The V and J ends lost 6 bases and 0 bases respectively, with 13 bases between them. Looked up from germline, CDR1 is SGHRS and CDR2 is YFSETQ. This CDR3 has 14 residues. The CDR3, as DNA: TGCGCCAGCAAACAGGGACTGCGCTCCTACGAGCAGTACTTC. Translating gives CASKQGLRSYEQYF.

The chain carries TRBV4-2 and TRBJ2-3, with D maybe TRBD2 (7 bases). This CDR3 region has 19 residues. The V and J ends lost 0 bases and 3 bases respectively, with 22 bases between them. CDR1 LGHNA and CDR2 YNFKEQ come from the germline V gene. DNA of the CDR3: TGTGCCAGCAGCCAAGAAGGGGTATGGACTAGTAGGGGGACAGATACGCAGTATTTT. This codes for CASSQEGVWTSRGTDTQYF.

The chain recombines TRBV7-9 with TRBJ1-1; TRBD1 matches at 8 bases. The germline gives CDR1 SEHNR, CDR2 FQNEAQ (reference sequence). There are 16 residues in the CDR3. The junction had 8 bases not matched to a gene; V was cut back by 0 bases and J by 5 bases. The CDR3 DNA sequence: TGTGCCAGCAGCTTAGCGGACGCAACAGGGGGAACTGAAGCTTTCTTT. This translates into CASSLADATGGTEAFF.